A selection of T cell receptor beta chains follows, all from one sample in a study of T cells in Graves' hyperthyroidism and ophthalmopathy. TCRdb fed the multiplex PCR reads into MiXCR, producing one record per CDR3 protein. Of hundreds of thousands of distinct CDR3 sequences listed, roughly 37% are singletons. Sequenced material: blood. Receptors originate from a man younger than 35 with Graves' hyperthyroidism. The CDR3 runs from the conserved cysteine through the conserved F or W. The D gene is left open where the match is weak. Clone size, where shown, is once, few, many, or a class for clones that have expanded.

TRBV25-1	-	many	TRBJ1-1	TGTGCCAGCAGTGAATCCATGTCGGGGGACACTGAAGCTTTCTTT	CASSESMSGDTEAFF
TRBV13	-	-	TRBJ2-5	TGTGCCAGCAGCTTAGAAGGCCTTGAGGAGACCCAGTACTTC	CASSLEGLEETQYF
TRBV20-1	TRBD2	-	TRBJ2-7	TGCAGTGCCGCTACTCTAGGCGGGGGGGCCTACGAGCAGTACTTC	CSAATLGGGAYEQYF
TRBV3-1	TRBD1	few	TRBJ1-1	TGTGCCAGCAGCCAAGAAGCAGGGGGCATGGCTTTCTTT	CASSQEAGGMAFF
TRBV29-1	-	many	TRBJ2-7	TGCAGCGTGGCGAGCAGGGCCACCTACGAGCAGTACTTC	CSVASRATYEQYF
TRBV7-9	-	many	TRBJ1-1	TGTGCCAGCAGCTTCACAGGGCTGACTGAAGCTTTCTTT	CASSFTGLTEAFF
TRBV4-1	TRBD2	-	TRBJ2-7	TGCGCCAGCAGCCAAGATCCGGGAGGGGACGAGCAGTACTTC	CASSQDPGGDEQYF
TRBV7-3	-	many	TRBJ2-2	TGTGCCAGCAGCTTCCAGGGCTCCGGGGAGCTGTTTTTT	CASSFQGSGELFF
TRBV15	-	-	TRBJ2-5	TGTGCCACCAGCAGGAGCCACCCGGGGAACAGAGAGACCCAGTACTTC	CATSRSHPGNRETQYF
TRBV7-2	TRBD2	-	TRBJ2-5	TGTGCCAGCACCCTAGCGGGGGGGCAAGAGACCCAGTACTTC	CASTLAGGQETQYF
TRBV12-5	-	few	TRBJ1-2	TGTGCTAGTGGCCTACAGGGCTATGGCTACACCTTC	CASGLQGYGYTF
TRBV18	-	few	TRBJ1-2	TGTGCCAGCTCACCACGCCGGGGCTACACCTTC	CASSPRRGYTF
TRBV12-3/TRBV12-4	-	-	TRBJ1-4	TGTGCCAGCAGTTACTCGACAGTTGGGGTGTGGGAAAAACTGTTTTTT	CASSYSTVGVWEKLFF
TRBV7-2	-	once	TRBJ1-1	TGTGCCAGCAGCGACGCGGGAACTGAAGCTTTCTTT	CASSDAGTEAFF
TRBV25-1	-	-	TRBJ2-2	TGTGCCAGCAATTTGGGGGCCGGGGAGCTGTTTTTT	CASNLGAGELFF
TRBV29-1	TRBD1	-	TRBJ2-3	TGCAGCGTTCTCAGAGGGGGCAGGGGAGATACGCAGTATTTT	CSVLRGGRGDTQYF
TRBV25-1	-	-	TRBJ2-5	TGTGCCAGCAGCTTAGTCGGGGCTGGGGGGGCCGGGACCCAGTACTTC	CASSLVGAGGAGTQYF
TRBV11-2	TRBD1	-	TRBJ2-2	TGTGCCAGCAGCGTTGGACAGGGGGCCACCGGGGAGCTGTTTTTT	CASSVGQGATGELFF
TRBV5-1	-	-	TRBJ2-7	TGCGCCAGCAGCTTGGGCGTTGGGGCAGGGGTTTCCTACGAGCAGTACTTC	CASSLGVGAGVSYEQYF
TRBV7-2	TRBD1	once	TRBJ2-5	TGTGCCAGCAGCCTAACAGGGGGTGGTCAGCCCCAGTACTTC	CASSLTGGGQPQYF
TRBV25-1	-	-	TRBJ1-1	TGTGCCAGCTTGAGCCAGAACACTGAAGCTTTCTTT	CASLSQNTEAFF
TRBV12-3/TRBV12-4	-	-	TRBJ2-7	TGTGCCAGCAGACCGACTATGGGGAGGTACGAGCAGTACTTC	CASRPTMGRYEQYF
TRBV7-2	-	many	TRBJ1-1	TGTGCCAGCAGCCCCTCCATGAACACTGAAGCTTTCTTT	CASSPSMNTEAFF
TRBV7-2	-	few	TRBJ2-7	TGTGCCAGCAGCTTAGTTAGTACGGCATACGAGCAGTACTTC	CASSLVSTAYEQYF
TRBV7-2	TRBD1	few	TRBJ2-6	TGTGCCAGCAGCTTAAACAGGGGGTTGGCTGGGGCCAACGTCCTGACTTTC	CASSLNRGLAGANVLTF
TRBV15	TRBD2	many	TRBJ2-5	TGTGCCACACGCGCCGGGACTAGCGGGAGGCCAATAGAGACCCAGTACTTC	CATRAGTSGRPIETQYF